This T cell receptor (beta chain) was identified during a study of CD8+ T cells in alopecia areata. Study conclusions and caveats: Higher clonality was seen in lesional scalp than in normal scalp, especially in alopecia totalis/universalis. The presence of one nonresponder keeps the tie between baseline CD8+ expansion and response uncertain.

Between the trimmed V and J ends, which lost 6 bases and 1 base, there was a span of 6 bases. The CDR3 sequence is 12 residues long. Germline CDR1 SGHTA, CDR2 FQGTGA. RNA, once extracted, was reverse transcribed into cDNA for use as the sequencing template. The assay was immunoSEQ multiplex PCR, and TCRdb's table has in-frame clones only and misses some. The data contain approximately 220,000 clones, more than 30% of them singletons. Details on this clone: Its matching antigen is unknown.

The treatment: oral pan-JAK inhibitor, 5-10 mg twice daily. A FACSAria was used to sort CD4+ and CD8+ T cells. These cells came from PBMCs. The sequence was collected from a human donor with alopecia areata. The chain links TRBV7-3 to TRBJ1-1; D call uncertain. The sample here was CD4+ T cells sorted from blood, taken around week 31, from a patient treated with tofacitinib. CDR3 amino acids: CASRGWNTEAFF. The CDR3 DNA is TGTGCCAGCAGGGGGTGGAACACTGAAGCTTTCTTT.